This TCR beta chain emerged from a study of identical twins. Findings of the study overall: With abundant cord blood beta clonotypes, insertions were fewer; memory repertoires showed no such pattern.

Each CDR3 protein is one row after TCRdb ran MiXCR on the 5' RACE reads. The table records about 890,000 distinct CDR3 sequences, around an eighth of them present only once. This CDR3 spans 15 amino acids. Germline loops: CDR1 MNHEY, CDR2 SVGAGI. The ends were cut back, 2 bases at V and 5 bases at J, with 13 bases in the middle. This clonotype was detected a few times. The antigen remains undetermined. The same data also contributed to another study, on yellow fever vaccine responses in identical twins.

The chain employs TRBV6-5 and TRBJ2-1; either TRBD1 or TRBD2 may fit D (5 bases each). The sequence was obtained from a young woman in good health. Sequenced material: PBMCs. The CDR3 here is CASSYLSGTHNEQFF. The CDR3 nucleotides are TGTGCCAGCAGTTACCTGTCAGGGACCCACAATGAGCAGTTCTTC.